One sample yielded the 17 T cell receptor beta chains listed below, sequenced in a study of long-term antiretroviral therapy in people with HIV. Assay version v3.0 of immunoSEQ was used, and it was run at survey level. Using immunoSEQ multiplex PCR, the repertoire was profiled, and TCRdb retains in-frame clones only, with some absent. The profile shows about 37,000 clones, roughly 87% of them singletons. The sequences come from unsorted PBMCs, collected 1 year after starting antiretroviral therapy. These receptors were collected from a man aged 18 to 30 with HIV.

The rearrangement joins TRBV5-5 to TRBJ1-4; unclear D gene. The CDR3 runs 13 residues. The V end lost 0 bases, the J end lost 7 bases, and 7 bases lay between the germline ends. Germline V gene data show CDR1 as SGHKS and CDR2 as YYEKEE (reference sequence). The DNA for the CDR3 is TGTGCCAGCAGCTTGGGACACACTGAAAAACTGTTTTTT. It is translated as CASSLGHTEKLFF.

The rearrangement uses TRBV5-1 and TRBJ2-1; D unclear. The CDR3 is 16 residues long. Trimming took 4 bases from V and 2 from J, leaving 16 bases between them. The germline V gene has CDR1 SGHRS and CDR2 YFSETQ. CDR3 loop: CASSTVVDSTYNEQFF. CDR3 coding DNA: TGCGCCAGCAGCACGGTGGTGGATTCTACCTACAATGAGCAGTTCTTC. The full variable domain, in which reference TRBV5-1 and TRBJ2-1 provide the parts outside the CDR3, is KAGVTQTPRYLIKTRGQQVTLSCSPISGHRSVSWYQQTPGQGLQFLFEYFSETQRNKGNFPGRFSGRQFSNSRSEMNVSTLELGDSALYLCASSTVVDSTYNEQFFGPGTRLTVL.

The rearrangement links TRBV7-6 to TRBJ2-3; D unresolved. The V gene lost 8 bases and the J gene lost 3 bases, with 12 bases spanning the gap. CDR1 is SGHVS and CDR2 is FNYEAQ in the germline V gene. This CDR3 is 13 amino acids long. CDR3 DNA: TGTGCCAGCGGTGAAGGGAAGACAGATACGCAGTATTTT. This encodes CASGEGKTDTQYF.

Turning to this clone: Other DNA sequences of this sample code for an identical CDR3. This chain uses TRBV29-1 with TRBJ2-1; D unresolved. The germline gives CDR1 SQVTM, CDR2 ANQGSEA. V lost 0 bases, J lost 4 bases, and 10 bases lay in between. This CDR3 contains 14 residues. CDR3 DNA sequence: TGCAGCGTTGAAGACCCTAGGGAATACAATGAGCAGTTCTTC. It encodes CSVEDPREYNEQFF.

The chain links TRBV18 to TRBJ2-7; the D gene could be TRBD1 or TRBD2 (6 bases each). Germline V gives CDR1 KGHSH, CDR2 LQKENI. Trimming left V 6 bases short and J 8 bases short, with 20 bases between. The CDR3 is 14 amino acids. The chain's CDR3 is CASSGPGDNYQQYF. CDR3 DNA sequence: TGTGCCAGCTCCGGGCCGGGGGACAATTACCAGCAGTACTTC. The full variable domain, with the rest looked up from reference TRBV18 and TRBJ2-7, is NAGVMQNPRHLVRRRGQEARLRCSPMKGHSHVYWYRQLPEEGLKFMVYLQKENIIDESGMPKERFSAEFPKEGPSILRIQQVVRGDSAAYFCASSGPGDNYQQYFGPGTRLTVT.

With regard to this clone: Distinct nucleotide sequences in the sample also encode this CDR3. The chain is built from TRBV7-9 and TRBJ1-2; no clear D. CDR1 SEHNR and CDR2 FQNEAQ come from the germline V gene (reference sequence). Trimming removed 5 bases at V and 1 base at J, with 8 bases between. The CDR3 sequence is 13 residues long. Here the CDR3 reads CASSRTGNYGYTF. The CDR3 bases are TGTGCCAGCAGCAGAACGGGTAACTATGGCTACACCTTC. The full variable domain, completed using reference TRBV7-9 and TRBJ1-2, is DTGVSQNPRHKITKRGQNVTFRCDPISEHNRLYWYRQTLGQGPEFLTYFQNEAQLEKSRLLSDRFSAERPKGSFSTLEIQRTEQGDSAMYLCASSRTGNYGYTFGSGTRLTVV.

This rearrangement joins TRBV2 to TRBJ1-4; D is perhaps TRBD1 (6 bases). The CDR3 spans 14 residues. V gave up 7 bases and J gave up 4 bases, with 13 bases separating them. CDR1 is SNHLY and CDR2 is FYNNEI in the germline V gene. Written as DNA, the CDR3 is TGTGCCAGCAAGGGGGAGGGGGGTAATGAAAAACTGTTTTTT. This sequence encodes CASKGEGGNEKLFF.

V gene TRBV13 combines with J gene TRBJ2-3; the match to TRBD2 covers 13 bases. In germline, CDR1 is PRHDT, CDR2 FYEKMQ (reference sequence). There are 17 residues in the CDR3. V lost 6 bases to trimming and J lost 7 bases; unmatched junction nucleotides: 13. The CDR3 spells CASSYTGTSGVRHTQYF. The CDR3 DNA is TGTGCCAGCAGTTATACCGGGACTAGCGGGGTTCGGCATACGCAGTATTTT.

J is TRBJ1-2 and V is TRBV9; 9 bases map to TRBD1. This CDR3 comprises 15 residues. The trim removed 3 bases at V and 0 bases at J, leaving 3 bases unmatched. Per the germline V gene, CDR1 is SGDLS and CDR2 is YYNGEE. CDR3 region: CASSDGQGPNYGYTF. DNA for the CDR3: TGTGCCAGCAGCGACGGACAGGGGCCTAACTATGGCTACACCTTC.

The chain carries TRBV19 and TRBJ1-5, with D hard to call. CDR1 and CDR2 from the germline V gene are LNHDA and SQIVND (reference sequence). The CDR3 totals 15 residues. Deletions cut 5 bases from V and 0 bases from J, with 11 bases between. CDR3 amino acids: CASSPETYSNQPQHF. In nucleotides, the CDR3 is TGTGCCAGTAGTCCAGAAACTTATAGCAATCAGCCCCAGCATTTT.

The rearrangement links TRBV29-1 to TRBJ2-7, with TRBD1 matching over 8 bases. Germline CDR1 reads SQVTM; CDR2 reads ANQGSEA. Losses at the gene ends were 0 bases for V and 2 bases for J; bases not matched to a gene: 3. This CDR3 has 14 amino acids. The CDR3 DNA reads TGCAGCGTTGAAGATCCGGACAGGGCCTACGAGCAGTACTTC. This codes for CSVEDPDRAYEQYF.

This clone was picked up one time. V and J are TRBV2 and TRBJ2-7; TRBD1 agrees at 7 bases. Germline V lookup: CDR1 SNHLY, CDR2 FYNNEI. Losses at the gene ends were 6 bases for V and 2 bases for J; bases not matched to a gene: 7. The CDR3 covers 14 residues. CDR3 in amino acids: CASRETGSPYEQYF. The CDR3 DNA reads TGTGCCAGCAGGGAGACAGGGAGCCCCTACGAGCAGTACTTC. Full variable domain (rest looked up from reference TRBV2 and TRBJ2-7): EPEVTQTPSHQVTQMGQEVILRCVPISNHLYFYWYRQILGQKVEFLVSFYNNEISEKSEIFDDQFSVERPDGSNFTLKIRSTKLEDSAMYFCASRETGSPYEQYFGPGTRLTVT.

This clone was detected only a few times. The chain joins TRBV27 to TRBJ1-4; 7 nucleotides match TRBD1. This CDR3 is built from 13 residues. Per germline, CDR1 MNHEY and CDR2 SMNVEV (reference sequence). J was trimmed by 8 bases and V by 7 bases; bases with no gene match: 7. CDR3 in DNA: TGTGCCAGCACCCCGACAGGGAGCGAAAAACTGTTTTTT. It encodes CASTPTGSEKLFF.

Here the CDR3 DNA reads TGTGCCAGTAGCGTCGCAGGGGGCGGCGAGCAGTACTTC. Its protein product is CASSVAGGGEQYF. V gene TRBV19 combines with J gene TRBJ2-7; 8 bases match TRBD1. J lost 6 bases, V lost 6 bases, and 7 bases had no gene match. CDR1 LNHDA and CDR2 SQIVND come from the germline V gene (reference sequence). The length of the CDR3 is 13 residues.

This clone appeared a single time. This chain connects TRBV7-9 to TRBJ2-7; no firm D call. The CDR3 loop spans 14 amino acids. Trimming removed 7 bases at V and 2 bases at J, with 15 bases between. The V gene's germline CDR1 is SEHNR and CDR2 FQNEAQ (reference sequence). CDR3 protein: CASTPSGKTYEQYF. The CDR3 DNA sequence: TGTGCCAGCACCCCGAGTGGCAAGACCTACGAGCAGTACTTC.

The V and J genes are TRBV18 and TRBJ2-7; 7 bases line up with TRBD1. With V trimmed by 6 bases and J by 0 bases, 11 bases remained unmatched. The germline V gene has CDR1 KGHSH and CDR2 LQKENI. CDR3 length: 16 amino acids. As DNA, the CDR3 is TGTGCCAGCTCCTATGGTCCAGGGGGAAGCTCCTACGAGCAGTACTTC. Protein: CASSYGPGGSSYEQYF.

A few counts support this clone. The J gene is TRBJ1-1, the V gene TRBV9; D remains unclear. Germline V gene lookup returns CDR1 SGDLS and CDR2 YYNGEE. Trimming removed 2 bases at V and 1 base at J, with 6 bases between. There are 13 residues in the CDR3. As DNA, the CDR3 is TGTGCCAGCAGCGTGAGGGCGAACACTGAAGCTTTCTTT. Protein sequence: CASSVRANTEAFF. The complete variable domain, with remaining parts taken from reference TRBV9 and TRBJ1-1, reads DSGVTQTPKHLITATGQRVTLRCSPRSGDLSVYWYQQSLDQGLQFLIQYYNGEERAKGNILERFSAQQFPDLHSELNLSSLELGDSALYFCASSVRANTEAFFGQGTRLTVV.